This is a list of T cell receptor beta chains from one sample in a study of blood T cell repertoires in COVID-19. The protocol was immunoSEQ multiplex PCR, while the TCRdb copy is restricted to in-frame clones and leaves out a portion. The table lists around 300,000 clones, less than 85% of them singletons. Sequencing input: PBMCs or T cells enriched from blood (not recorded which). These TCRs come from a woman between 50 and 59 years old who had recovered from COVID-19. Each CDR3 is given with its conserved first and last residue. Each record gives: clone size, D gene, V gene, J gene, CDR3 protein, CDR3 DNA. D genes are given only for firm matches. Clone size is given for some rows only: seen once, a few or many times, or a class if the clone is expanded.

size: .
D: TRBD1
V: TRBV30
J: TRBJ1-5
CDR3: CAWSVPRTGGNQPQHF
DNA: TGTGCCTGGAGTGTTCCTCGGACAGGGGGCAATCAGCCCCAGCATTTT

size: few
D: TRBD2
V: TRBV27
J: TRBJ2-5
CDR3: CASTARGGETQYF
DNA: TGTGCCAGCACTGCGCGGGGGGGAGAGACCCAGTACTTC

size: .
D: TRBD2
V: TRBV6-7
J: TRBJ2-7
CDR3: CASSYLRGAEYF
DNA: TGTGCCAGCAGTTACTTGCGGGGGGCTGAGTACTTC

size: .
D: .
V: TRBV15
J: TRBJ1-5
CDR3: CATSRDLLSNQPQHF
DNA: TGTGCCACCAGCAGAGATCTTTTGAGCAATCAGCCCCAGCATTTT

size: .
D: .
V: TRBV28
J: TRBJ1-3
CDR3: CASSLGGNSGNTIYF
DNA: TGTGCCAGCAGTTTGGGGGGGAACTCTGGAAACACCATATATTTT

size: .
D: .
V: TRBV6-6
J: TRBJ2-7
CDR3: CASSPVAYEQYF
DNA: TGTGCCAGCAGTCCCGTAGCCTACGAGCAGTACTTC

size: .
D: TRBD1
V: TRBV7-8
J: TRBJ1-1
CDR3: CASSLTGRAFF
DNA: TGTGCCAGCAGCTTGACAGGGAGAGCTTTCTTT

size: .
D: TRBD1
V: TRBV2
J: TRBJ1-2
CDR3: CASRDRDGGQGSRGYTF
DNA: TGTGCCAGCAGGGACAGAGACGGGGGACAGGGGTCCCGTGGCTACACCTTC

size: .
D: .
V: TRBV20-1
J: TRBJ1-5
CDR3: CSASRFNQPQHF
DNA: TGCAGTGCTAGTCGTTTTAATCAGCCCCAGCATTTT

size: few
D: TRBD1
V: TRBV6-5
J: TRBJ1-1
CDR3: CASSYPGQAGSEAFF
DNA: TGTGCCAGCAGTTACCCAGGACAGGCGGGCTCTGAAGCTTTCTTT

size: .
D: .
V: TRBV3-1/TRBV3-2
J: TRBJ2-7
CDR3: CASSRTGHSSYEQYF
DNA: TGTGCCAGCAGCCGAACCGGACACTCCTCCTACGAGCAGTACTTC

size: .
D: .
V: TRBV10-3
J: TRBJ1-1
CDR3: CAIRPLDGLNTEAFF
DNA: TGTGCCATCAGGCCCCTAGATGGACTTAACACTGAAGCTTTCTTT

size: .
D: TRBD1
V: TRBV6-6
J: TRBJ1-1
CDR3: CASRPHGQGGITEAFF
DNA: TGTGCCAGCAGACCTCACGGACAGGGTGGGATTACTGAAGCTTTCTTT

size: .
D: .
V: TRBV3-1/TRBV3-2
J: TRBJ1-4
CDR3: CASSSLVGGGDEKLFF
DNA: TGTGCCAGCAGCAGCTTGGTGGGGGGAGGAGATGAAAAACTGTTTTTT

size: .
D: TRBD1
V: TRBV28
J: TRBJ2-7
CDR3: CASSWGGTGAHEQYF
DNA: TGTGCCAGCAGCTGGGGAGGGACAGGGGCCCACGAGCAGTACTTC

size: .
D: TRBD2
V: TRBV3-1/TRBV3-2
J: TRBJ2-1
CDR3: CASSQGLAGASYNEQFF
DNA: TGTGCCAGCAGCCAGGGACTAGCGGGAGCCTCCTACAATGAGCAGTTCTTC

size: once
D: TRBD1
V: TRBV7-2
J: TRBJ2-1
CDR3: CASSLWFGKGALSYNEQFF
DNA: TGTGCCAGCAGCTTATGGTTTGGAAAGGGGGCCCTCTCCTACAATGAGCAGTTCTTC

size: .
D: TRBD1
V: TRBV5-4
J: TRBJ2-7
CDR3: CASSLGPTGGTYEQYF
DNA: TGTGCCAGCAGCTTGGGCCCGACAGGGGGGACCTACGAGCAGTACTTC

size: .
D: .
V: TRBV14
J: TRBJ1-3
CDR3: CASSQVTGQGFTEVGNTIYF
DNA: TGTGCCAGCAGCCAAGTGACGGGTCAGGGCTTTACAGAAGTAGGAAACACCATATATTTT

size: .
D: .
V: TRBV6-5
J: TRBJ2-1
CDR3: CASTPLEATYNEQFF
DNA: TGTGCCAGCACCCCACTGGAGGCGACCTACAATGAGCAGTTCTTC

size: few
D: .
V: TRBV12-3/TRBV12-4
J: TRBJ1-1
CDR3: CASSLRSLTEAFF
DNA: TGTGCCAGCAGTTTGCGGTCCCTCACTGAAGCTTTCTTT

size: .
D: .
V: TRBV19
J: TRBJ1-5
CDR3: CASSTLGGISNQPQHF
DNA: TGTGCCAGTAGTACTCTTGGGGGGATCAGCAATCAGCCCCAGCATTTT

size: .
D: TRBD1
V: TRBV7-8
J: TRBJ1-6
CDR3: CASSLYVGTGGRNSPLHF
DNA: TGTGCCAGCAGCTTATATGTCGGGACAGGTGGACGTAATTCACCCCTCCACTTT

size: .
D: TRBD2
V: TRBV4-1
J: TRBJ2-1
CDR3: CASSQGVGTMPSGEQFF
DNA: TGCGCCAGCAGCCAAGGAGTCGGGACTATGCCATCGGGTGAGCAGTTCTTC

size: .
D: .
V: TRBV19
J: TRBJ1-6
CDR3: CASMKTGGNSPLHF
DNA: TGTGCCAGTATGAAGACAGGCGGTAATTCACCCCTCCACTTT

size: .
D: .
V: TRBV2
J: TRBJ1-6
CDR3: CASSVVVSSYNSPLHF
DNA: TGTGCCAGCAGTGTGGTGGTTAGCTCCTATAATTCACCCCTCCACTTT

size: once
D: TRBD2
V: TRBV4-1
J: TRBJ2-1
CDR3: CASSRLAGGPGNEQFF
DNA: TGCGCCAGCAGCCGACTAGCGGGAGGGCCTGGCAATGAGCAGTTCTTC

size: .
D: .
V: TRBV5-6
J: TRBJ1-2
CDR3: CASSLGRNHGYTF
DNA: TGTGCCAGCAGCTTGGGCAGGAACCATGGCTACACCTTC

size: .
D: .
V: TRBV20-1
J: TRBJ2-7
CDR3: CSASSESTYEQYF
DNA: TGCAGTGCTAGTTCGGAGAGTACCTACGAGCAGTACTTC

size: .
D: .
V: TRBV20-1
J: TRBJ1-1
CDR3: CSAGRGTEAFF
DNA: TGCAGTGCCGGTCGCGGCACTGAAGCTTTCTTT

size: .
D: TRBD1
V: TRBV7-2
J: TRBJ1-4
CDR3: CASSLRGQGGEKLFF
DNA: TGTGCCAGCAGCTTACGAGGACAGGGGGGTGAAAAACTGTTTTTT

size: .
D: TRBD1
V: TRBV2
J: TRBJ1-6
CDR3: CASKVGAGGNSPLHF
DNA: TGTGCCAGCAAGGTTGGGGCAGGGGGAAATTCACCCCTCCACTTT

size: .
D: TRBD1
V: TRBV30
J: TRBJ1-1
CDR3: CAWSPQQGARTEAFF
DNA: TGTGCCTGGAGTCCCCAACAGGGGGCTCGGACTGAAGCTTTCTTT